This TCR beta chain came from a study of T cells of healthy individuals. V shed 4 bases and J shed 3 bases, with 4 bases lying between them. Germline CDR1 reads SNHLY; CDR2 reads FYNNEI. This CDR3 comprises 11 residues. TCRdb itself ran the 5' RACE reads through MiXCR, one entry per CDR3 protein. The data contain nearly 100,000 distinct CDR3 sequences, 15% to 20% of them singletons. The receptor was isolated from a human donor in good health. The chain carries TRBV2 and TRBJ2-7; D unclear. The CDR3, as DNA: TGTGCCAGCAGTGTACACTACGAGCAGTACTTC. Its protein is CASSVHYEQYF.